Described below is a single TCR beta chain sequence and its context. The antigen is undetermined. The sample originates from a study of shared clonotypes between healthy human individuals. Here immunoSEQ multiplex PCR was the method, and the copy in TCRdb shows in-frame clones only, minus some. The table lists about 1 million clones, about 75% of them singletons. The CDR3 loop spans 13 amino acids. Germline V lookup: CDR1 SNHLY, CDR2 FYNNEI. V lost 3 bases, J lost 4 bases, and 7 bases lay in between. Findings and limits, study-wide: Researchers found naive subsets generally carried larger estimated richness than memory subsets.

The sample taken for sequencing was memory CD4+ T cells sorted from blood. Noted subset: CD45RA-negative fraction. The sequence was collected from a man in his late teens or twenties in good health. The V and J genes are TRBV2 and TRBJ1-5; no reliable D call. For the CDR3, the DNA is TGTGCCAGCAGTGAGGGCCCGAATCAGCCCCAGCATTTT. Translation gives CASSEGPNQPQHF.